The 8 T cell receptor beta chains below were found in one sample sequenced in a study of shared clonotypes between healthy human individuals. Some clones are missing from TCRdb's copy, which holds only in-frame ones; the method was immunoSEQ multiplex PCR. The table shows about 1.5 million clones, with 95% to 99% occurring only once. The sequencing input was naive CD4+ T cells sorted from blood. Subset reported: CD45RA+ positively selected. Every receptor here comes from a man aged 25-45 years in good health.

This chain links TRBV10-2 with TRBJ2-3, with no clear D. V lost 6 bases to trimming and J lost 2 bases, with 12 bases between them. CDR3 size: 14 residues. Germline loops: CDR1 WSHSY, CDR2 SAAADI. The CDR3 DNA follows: TGCGCCAGCAGATTGGGCCTACTCACAGATACGCAGTATTTT. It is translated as CASRLGLLTDTQYF.

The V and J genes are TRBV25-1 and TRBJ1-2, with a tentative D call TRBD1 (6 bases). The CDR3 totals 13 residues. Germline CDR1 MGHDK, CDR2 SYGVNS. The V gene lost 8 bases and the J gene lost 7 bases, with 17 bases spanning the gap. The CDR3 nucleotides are TGTGCCAGCCACGATGGGGGCAGGGGTGGCTACACCTTC. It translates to CASHDGGRGGYTF.

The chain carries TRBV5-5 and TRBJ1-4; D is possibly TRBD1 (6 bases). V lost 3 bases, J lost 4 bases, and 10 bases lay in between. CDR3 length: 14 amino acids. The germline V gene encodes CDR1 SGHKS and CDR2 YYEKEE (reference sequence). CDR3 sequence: CASSSRGDNEKLFF. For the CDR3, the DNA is TGTGCCAGCAGCTCCAGGGGAGATAATGAAAAACTGTTTTTT.

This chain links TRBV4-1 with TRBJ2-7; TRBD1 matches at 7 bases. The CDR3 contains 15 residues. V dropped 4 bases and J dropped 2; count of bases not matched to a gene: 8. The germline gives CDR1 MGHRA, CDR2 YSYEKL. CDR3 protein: CASSPRDSVTYEQYF. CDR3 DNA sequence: TGCGCCAGCAGCCCGAGGGACAGCGTTACCTACGAGCAGTACTTC.

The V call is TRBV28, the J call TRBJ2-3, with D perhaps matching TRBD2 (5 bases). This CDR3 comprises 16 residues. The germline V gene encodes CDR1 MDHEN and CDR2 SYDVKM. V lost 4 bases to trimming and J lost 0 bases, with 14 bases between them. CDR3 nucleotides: TGTGCCAGCAGTTCCTTCGCCGGCGGGAGCACAGATACGCAGTATTTT. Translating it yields CASSSFAGGSTDTQYF.

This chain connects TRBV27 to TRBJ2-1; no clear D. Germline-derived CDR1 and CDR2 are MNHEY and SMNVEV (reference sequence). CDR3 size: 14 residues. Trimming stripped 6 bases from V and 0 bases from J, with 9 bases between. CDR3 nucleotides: TGTGCCAGCAGCTCCGGGTCCTCCTACAATGAGCAGTTCTTC. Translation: CASSSGSSYNEQFF.

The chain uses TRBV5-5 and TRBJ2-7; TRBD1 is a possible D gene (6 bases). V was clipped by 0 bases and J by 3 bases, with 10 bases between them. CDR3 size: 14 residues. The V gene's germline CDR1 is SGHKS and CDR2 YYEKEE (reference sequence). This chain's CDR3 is CASSLVGRGYEQYF. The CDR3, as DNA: TGTGCCAGCAGCTTGGTGGGCAGGGGCTACGAGCAGTACTTC. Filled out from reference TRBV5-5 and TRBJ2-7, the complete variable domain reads DAGVTQSPTHLIKTRGQQVTLRCSPISGHKSVSWYQQVLGQGPQFIFQYYEKEERGRGNFPDRFSARQFPNYSSELNVNALLLGDSALYLCASSLVGRGYEQYFGPGTRLTVT.

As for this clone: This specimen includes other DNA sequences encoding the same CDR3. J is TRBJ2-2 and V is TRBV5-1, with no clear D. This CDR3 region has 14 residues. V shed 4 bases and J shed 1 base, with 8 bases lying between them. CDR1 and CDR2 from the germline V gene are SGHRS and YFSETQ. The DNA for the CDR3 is TGCGCCAGCAGCCTTACAGTGAACACCGGGGAGCTGTTTTTT. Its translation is CASSLTVNTGELFF.